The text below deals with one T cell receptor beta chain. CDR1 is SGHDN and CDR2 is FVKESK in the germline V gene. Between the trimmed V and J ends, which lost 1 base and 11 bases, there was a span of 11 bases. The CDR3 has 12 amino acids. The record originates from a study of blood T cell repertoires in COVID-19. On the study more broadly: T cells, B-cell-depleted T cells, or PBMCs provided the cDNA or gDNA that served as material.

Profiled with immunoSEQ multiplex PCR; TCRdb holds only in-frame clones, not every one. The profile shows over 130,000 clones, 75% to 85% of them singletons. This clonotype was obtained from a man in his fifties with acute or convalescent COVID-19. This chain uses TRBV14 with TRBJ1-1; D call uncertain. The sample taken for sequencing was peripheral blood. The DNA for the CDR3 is TGTGCCAGCAGCCAAGTGTCCGGAGGGGCTTTCTTT. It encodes CASSQVSGGAFF. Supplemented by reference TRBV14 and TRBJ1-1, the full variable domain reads EAGVTQFPSHSVIEKGQTVTLRCDPISGHDNLYWYRRVMGKEIKFLLHFVKESKQDESGMPNNRFLAERTGGTYSTLKVQPAELEDSGVYFCASSQVSGGAFFGQGTRLTVV.